This T cell receptor beta chain was identified in a study of T cell clones after liver transplantation (dated by TCRdb to the late 2010s). For context, the study as a whole: The samples were obtained from ITN030ST, a randomized trial that attempted immunosuppression withdrawal within 2 years after liver transplantation. Donor-reactive T cell clones were identified by TCRbeta sequencing following a pre-transplant mixed lymphocyte reaction and were subsequently tracked in post-transplant blood. As an antigen-independent comparator for donor-reactive sequences, third party-reactive TCRbeta sequences were also identified from pre-transplant MLRs. Of the eight recipients, a few were HCV-positive, while the remaining recipients had been transplanted for non-autoimmune, non-viral indications. Subjects received no induction therapy and standard immunosuppression until randomization at 12-24 months post-transplant. To count as tolerant, a recipient had to stay completely off immunosuppression for at least one year without liver enzymes climbing beyond twice the upper limit of normal. Blood samples were collected pre-transplant, pre-randomization before withdrawal, and post-randomization after either full withdrawal or failed withdrawal. The studied cohort comprised 8 liver transplant recipients, 3 classified as tolerant and 5 as non-tolerant.

Frozen genomic DNA underwent high-throughput TCRbeta CDR3 sequencing by immunoSEQ, including PCR amplification, mapping, bias correction and internal controls. Per the source publication's procedure: Productive rearrangements were kept, and unique TCRbeta sequences were defined by CDR3 nucleotide sequence plus V and J gene. For classification of a sequence as donor-reactive, at least 5-fold expansion in CFSE-low cells relative to unstimulated pre-transplant cells and a frequency of at least 0.01% were required. Per-subject minimum frequency thresholds, based on the lowest-template unstimulated sample, ensured at least 90% detection power. Repertoire turnover was measured by Jensen-Shannon divergence between the top 1000 TCRbeta sequences post- and pre-transplant. Changes in detection of donor-reactive sequences were tested with two-sided Fisher's exact tests. Here the immuneACCESS table is served through TCRdb, limited to in-frame sequences with V and J called. Missing clones are a known gap in these copies; in checked studies unresolved V genes cover under half, and the rest lacks a known reason. V, J and clone size were drawn from that table, and D and trimming were deduced from the DNA. Counted in this sample were about 47,000 clones; 85% to 90% of them appeared once. Around 14% of the sample is held by the ten biggest clonotypes.

Thawed unstimulated PBMCs were stained for CD3, CD4 and CD8 and FACS-sorted into CD3+CD4+ and CD3+CD8+ populations. Each of the 8 studied subjects was randomized to immunosuppression withdrawal. The Qiagen DNeasy Blood and Tissue Kit was used for isolation of genomic DNA. The investigation overall reported the following: Once repertoire turnover was taken into account, donor-reactive detection showed a significant reduction for CD4 in 7 of 8 subjects and for CD8 in 8 of 8. In 5 of 8 subjects, circulating donor-reactive CD4 TCRbeta sequences decreased significantly after transplant, regardless of tolerance or HCV status. A greater decline was seen for donor-reactive sequences than for third party-reactive sequences, suggesting partial antigen-specific deletion unrelated to withdrawal success. Because allograft tissue specimens were not available, migration of donor-reactive T cells into the graft, rather than deletion, may have occurred. In two subjects, low numbers of available donor cells limited the measurable donor-reactive repertoire. Conclusions were preliminary, limited by small, heterogeneous patient numbers and non-standardized post-transplant time points.

Germline trimming: 3 bases from V, 0 bases from J; junction bases outside gene matches: 5. The germline V gene gives CDR1 as MDHEN and CDR2 as SYDVKM. The CDR3 runs 16 amino acids, cysteine and phenylalanine included. CDR3 DNA is the only sequence kept; it has 48 bases, read in frame from the first base. Points on this clone: Its specific antigen is unknown. Base qualities are not provided; no much larger clone lies one nucleotide away.

The rearranged segments are TRBV28 and TRBJ2-1, with TRBD1 matching 7 junction bases. Material: CD8+ T cells from blood, obtained 12 months after liver transplant. This receptor was obtained from a human patient who received a liver transplant. Some T cells may have been brought in with the graft after a transplant. The DNA is TGTGCCAGCAGTTTCAGGGGGTTGAGCTCCTACAATGAGCAGTTCTTC. Its protein reads: CASSFRGLSSYNEQFF.